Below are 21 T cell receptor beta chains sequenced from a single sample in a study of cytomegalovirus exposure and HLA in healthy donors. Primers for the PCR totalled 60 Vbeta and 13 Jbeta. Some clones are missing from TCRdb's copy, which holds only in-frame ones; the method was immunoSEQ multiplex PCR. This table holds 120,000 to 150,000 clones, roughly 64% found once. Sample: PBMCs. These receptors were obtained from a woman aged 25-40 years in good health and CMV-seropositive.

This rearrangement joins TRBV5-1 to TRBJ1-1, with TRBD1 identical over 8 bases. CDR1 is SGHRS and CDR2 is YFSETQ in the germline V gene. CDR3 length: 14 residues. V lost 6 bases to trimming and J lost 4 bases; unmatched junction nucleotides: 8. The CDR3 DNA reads TGCGCCAGCACCGACAGGGGAGGTATCACTGAAGCTTTCTTT. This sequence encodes CASTDRGGITEAFF.

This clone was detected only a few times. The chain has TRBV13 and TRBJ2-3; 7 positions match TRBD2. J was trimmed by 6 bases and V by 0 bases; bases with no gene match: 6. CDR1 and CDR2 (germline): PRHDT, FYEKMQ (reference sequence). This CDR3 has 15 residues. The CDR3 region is CASSLGGGTWDTQYF. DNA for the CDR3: TGTGCCAGCAGCTTAGGGGGGGGGACCTGGGATACGCAGTATTTT. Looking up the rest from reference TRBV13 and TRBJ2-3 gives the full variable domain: AAGVIQSPRHLIKEKRETATLKCYPIPRHDTVYWYQQGPGQDPQFLISFYEKMQSDKGSIPDRFSAQQFSDYHSELNMSSLELGDSALYFCASSLGGGTWDTQYFGPGTRLTVL.

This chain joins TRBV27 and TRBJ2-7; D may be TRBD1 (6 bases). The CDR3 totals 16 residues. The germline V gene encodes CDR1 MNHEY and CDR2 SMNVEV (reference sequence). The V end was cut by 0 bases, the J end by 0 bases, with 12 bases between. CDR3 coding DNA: TGTGCCAGCAGTTTATCGGGGGCGCTTTTCTCCTACGAGCAGTACTTC. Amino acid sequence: CASSLSGALFSYEQYF.

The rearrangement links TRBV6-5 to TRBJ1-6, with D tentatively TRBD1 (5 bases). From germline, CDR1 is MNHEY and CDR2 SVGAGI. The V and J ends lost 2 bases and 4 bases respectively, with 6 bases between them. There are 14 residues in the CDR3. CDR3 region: CASSYKGYNSPLHF. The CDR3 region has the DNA TGTGCCAGCAGTTACAAGGGGTATAATTCACCCCTCCACTTT.

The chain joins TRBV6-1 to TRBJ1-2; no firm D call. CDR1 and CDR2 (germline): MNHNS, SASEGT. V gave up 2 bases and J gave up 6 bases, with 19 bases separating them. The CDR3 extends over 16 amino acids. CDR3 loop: CASSESYLRSQNGYTF. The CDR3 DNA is TGTGCCAGCAGTGAATCCTACCTCAGGTCCCAGAATGGCTACACCTTC.

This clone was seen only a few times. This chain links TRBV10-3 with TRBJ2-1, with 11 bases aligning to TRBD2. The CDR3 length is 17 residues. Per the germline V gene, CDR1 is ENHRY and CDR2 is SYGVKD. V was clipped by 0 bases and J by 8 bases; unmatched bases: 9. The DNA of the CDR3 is TGTGCCATCAGTGAGTCTGGTCGACTAGCGGGAAGCTATGAGCAGTTCTTC. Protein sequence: CAISESGRLAGSYEQFF.

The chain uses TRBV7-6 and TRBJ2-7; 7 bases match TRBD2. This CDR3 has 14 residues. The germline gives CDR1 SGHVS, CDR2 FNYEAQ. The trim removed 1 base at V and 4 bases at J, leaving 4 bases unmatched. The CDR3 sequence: CASSLVGAGYEQYF. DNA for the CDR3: TGTGCCAGCAGCTTAGTTGGAGCGGGATACGAGCAGTACTTC.

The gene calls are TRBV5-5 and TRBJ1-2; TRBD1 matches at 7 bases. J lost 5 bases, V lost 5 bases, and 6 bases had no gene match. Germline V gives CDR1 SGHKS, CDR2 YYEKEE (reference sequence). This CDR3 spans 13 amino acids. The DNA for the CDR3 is TGTGCCAGCAGAGGGACAGCCCTTTATGGCTACACCTTC. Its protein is CASRGTALYGYTF.

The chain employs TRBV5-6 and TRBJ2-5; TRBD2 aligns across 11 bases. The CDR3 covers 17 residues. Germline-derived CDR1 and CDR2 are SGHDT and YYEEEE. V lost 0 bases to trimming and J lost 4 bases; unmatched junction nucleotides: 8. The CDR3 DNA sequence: TGTGCCAGCAGCTTGGTAGCGGGGGGGCCGATAGGAGAGACCCAGTACTTC. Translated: CASSLVAGGPIGETQYF.

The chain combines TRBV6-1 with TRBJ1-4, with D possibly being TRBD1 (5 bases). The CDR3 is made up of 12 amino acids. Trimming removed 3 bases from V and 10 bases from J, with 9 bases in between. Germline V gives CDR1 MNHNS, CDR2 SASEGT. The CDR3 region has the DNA TGTGCCAGCAGTGATTACGGGGGAAAACTGTTTTTT. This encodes CASSDYGGKLFF.

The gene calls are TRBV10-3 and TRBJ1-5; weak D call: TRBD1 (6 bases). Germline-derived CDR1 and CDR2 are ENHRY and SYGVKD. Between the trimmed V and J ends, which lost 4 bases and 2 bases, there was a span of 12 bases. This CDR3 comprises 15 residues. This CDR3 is CAISAGRGGNQPQHF. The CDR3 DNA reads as TGTGCCATCAGTGCGGGCAGGGGTGGCAATCAGCCCCAGCATTTT.

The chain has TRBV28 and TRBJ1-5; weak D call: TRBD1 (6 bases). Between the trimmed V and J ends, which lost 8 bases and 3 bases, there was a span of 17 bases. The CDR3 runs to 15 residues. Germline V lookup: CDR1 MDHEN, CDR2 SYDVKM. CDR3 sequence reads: CASRGFTGNNQPQHF. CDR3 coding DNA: TGTGCCAGCCGAGGGTTTACAGGGAACAATCAGCCCCAGCATTTT.

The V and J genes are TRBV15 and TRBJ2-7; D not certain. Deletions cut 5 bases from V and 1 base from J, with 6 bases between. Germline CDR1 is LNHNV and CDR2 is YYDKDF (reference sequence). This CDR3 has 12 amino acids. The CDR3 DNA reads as TGTGCCACCAGCTCCACTTCCTACGAGCAGTACTTC. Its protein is CATSSTSYEQYF.

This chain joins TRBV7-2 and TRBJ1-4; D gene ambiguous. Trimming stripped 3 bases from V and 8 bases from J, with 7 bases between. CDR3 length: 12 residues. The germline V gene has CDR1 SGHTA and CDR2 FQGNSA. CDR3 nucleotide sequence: TGTGCCAGCAGCTTGACAAGGGAAAAACTGTTTTTT. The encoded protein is CASSLTREKLFF.

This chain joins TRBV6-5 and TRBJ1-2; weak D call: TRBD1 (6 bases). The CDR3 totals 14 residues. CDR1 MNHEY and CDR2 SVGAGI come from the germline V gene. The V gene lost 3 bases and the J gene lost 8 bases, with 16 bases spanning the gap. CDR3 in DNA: TGTGCCAGCAGTTATGGGGCAGGGGACGGAGGCTACACCTTC. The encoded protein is CASSYGAGDGGYTF.

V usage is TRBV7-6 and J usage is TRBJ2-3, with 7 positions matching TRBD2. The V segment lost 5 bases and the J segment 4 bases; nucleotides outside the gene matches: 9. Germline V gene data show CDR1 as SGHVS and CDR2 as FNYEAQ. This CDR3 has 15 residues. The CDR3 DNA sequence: TGTGCCAGCAGCGTTAGCGGGTCTGGGGCAGATACGCAGTATTTT. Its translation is CASSVSGSGADTQYF.

In nucleotides, the CDR3 is TGTGCCAGCAGCTTTATAGCGGGAGACACAGATACGCAGTATTTT. Protein sequence: CASSFIAGDTDTQYF. The chain carries TRBV5-6 and TRBJ2-3, with TRBD2 identical over 9 bases. V shed 2 bases and J 2 bases; nucleotides not matched to a gene: 3. The CDR3 extends over 15 amino acids. The germline CDR1 and CDR2 sequences are SGHDT and YYEEEE.

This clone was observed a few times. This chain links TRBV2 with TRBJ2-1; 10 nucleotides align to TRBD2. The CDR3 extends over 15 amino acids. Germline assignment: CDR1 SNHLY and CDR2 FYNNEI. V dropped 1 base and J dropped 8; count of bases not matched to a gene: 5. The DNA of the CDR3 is TGTGCCAGCAGTGAAGGGCTAGCGGGGGTCTATGAGCAGTTCTTC. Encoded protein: CASSEGLAGVYEQFF.

CDR3 DNA: TGTGCCAGCAGTTTTTCAGGGGGCGTTTTGTTGGGTAATTCACCCCTCCACTTT. Translated: CASSFSGGVLLGNSPLHF. This chain uses TRBV27 with TRBJ1-6; 8 bases are shared with TRBD1. Trimming at V came to 3 bases and at J to 6 bases, leaving 13 bases not matched to a gene. The CDR3 has 18 residues. The germline gives CDR1 MNHEY, CDR2 SMNVEV (reference sequence).

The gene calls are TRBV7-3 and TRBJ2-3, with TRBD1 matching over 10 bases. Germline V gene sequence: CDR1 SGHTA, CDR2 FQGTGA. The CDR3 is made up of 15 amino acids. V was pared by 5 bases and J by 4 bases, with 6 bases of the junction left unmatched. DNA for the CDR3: TGTGCCAGCAGCCGTTCCGGGACAGGGGCAGATACGCAGTATTTT. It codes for CASSRSGTGADTQYF.

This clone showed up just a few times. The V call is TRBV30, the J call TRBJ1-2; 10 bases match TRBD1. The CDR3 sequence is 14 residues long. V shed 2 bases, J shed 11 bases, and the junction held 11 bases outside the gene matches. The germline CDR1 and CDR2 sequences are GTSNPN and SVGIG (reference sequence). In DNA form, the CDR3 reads TGTGCCTGGAGTTTGCCGGGACAGGGGATCGGTTACACCTTC. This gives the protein CAWSLPGQGIGYTF.